This T cell receptor (beta chain) stems from a study of early T cells in non-severe SARS-CoV-2 infection. As for the study in general: Whole-blood bulk RNA, unsorted, was sequenced, and chains were unpaired.

Unique molecular identifier tags were affixed to discrete cDNA molecules. TCRdb re-analysed the 5' RACE reads in MiXCR, keeping a single row per CDR3 protein. The sample holds about 86,000 distinct CDR3 sequences, around 15% seen once. The germline gives CDR1 DFQATT, CDR2 SNEGSKA (reference sequence). This CDR3 contains 14 residues. Trimming removed 5 bases from V and 14 bases from J; junction bases left unmatched: 18. Regarding this clonotype: Its antigen is unknown.

Study conclusions and caveats: VDJdb matching, biased toward anti-spike CD8 responses, missed private and CD4 specificities.

The J gene is TRBJ2-1, the V gene TRBV20-1; 7 nucleotides line up with TRBD2. The sequencing input was whole blood. This TCR was recovered from an adult who was a healthcare worker with PCR-confirmed SARS-CoV-2 infection or an uninfected control (not recorded which). The CDR3 region has the DNA TGCAGTGCTGGACCGGGAGGCCGAGGCGTACTAGAGTTCTTC. Translation gives CSAGPGGRGVLEFF.